This T cell receptor beta chain was sequenced for a study of blood T cell repertoires in COVID-19. With 2 bases removed from V and 5 bases from J, the gap between germline ends came to 4 bases. The CDR3 has 12 residues. Germline loops: CDR1 MDHEN, CDR2 SYDVKM. The table came from immunoSEQ multiplex PCR; TCRdb's copy has only in-frame clones and leaves some out. The table lists roughly 9,400 clones, roughly four fifths of them singletons. V and J are TRBV28 and TRBJ1-5; unclear D gene. The origin of this receptor is a human donor in a cohort sampled during active COVID-19. What was sequenced was peripheral blood. CDR3 sequence: CASSLPYQPQHF. In DNA, the CDR3 is TGTGCCAGCAGTTTACCCTATCAGCCCCAGCATTTT.